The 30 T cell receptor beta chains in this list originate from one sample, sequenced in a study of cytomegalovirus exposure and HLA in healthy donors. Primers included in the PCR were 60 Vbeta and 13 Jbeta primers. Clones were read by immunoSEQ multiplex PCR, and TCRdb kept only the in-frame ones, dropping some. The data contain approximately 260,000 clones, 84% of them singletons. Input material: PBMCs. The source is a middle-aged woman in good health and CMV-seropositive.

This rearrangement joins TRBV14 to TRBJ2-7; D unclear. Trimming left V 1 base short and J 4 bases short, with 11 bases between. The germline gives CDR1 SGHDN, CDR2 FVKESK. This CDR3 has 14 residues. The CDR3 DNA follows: TGTGCCAGCAGCCAAGGGCTCCTAGTATACGAGCAGTACTTC. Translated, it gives CASSQGLLVYEQYF. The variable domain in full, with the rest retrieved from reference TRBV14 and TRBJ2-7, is EAGVTQFPSHSVIEKGQTVTLRCDPISGHDNLYWYRRVMGKEIKFLLHFVKESKQDESGMPNNRFLAERTGGTYSTLKVQPAELEDSGVYFCASSQGLLVYEQYFGPGTRLTVT.

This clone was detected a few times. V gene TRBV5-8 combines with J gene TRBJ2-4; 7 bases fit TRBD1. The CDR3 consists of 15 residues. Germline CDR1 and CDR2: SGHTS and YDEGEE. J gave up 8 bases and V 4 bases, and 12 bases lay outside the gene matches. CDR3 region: CASSKVDQGEHIQYF. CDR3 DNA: TGTGCCAGCAGCAAGGTTGACCAGGGGGAACACATTCAGTACTTC. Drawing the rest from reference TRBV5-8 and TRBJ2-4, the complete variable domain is EAGVTQSPTHLIKTRGQQATLRCSPISGHTSVYWYQQALGLGLQFLLWYDEGEERNRGNFPPRFSGRQFPNYSSELNVNALELEDSALYLCASSKVDQGEHIQYFGAGTRLSVL.

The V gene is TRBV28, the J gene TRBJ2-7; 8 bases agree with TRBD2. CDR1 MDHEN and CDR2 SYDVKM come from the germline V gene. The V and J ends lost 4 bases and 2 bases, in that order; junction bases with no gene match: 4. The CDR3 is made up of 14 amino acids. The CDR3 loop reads CASSYREGPYEQYF. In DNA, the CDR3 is TGTGCCAGCAGTTACCGGGAGGGCCCCTACGAGCAGTACTTC.

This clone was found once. CDR3 protein: CASSEEQPDEQYF. Written as DNA, the CDR3 is TGTGCCAGCTCAGAGGAGCAGCCGGACGAGCAGTACTTC. The genes are TRBV18 and TRBJ2-7, with unresolved D. The CDR3 totals 13 residues. Germline lookup yields CDR1 KGHSH and CDR2 LQKENI. V was shortened by 5 bases and J by 5 bases, with 13 bases between the two germline ends.

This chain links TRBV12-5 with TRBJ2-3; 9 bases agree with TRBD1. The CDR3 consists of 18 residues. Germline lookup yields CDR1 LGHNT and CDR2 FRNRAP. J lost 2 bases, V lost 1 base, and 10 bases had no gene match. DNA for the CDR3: TGTGCTAGTGGTTTGGCCCCGGGGACAGGGCTTAACACAGATACGCAGTATTTT. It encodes CASGLAPGTGLNTDTQYF.

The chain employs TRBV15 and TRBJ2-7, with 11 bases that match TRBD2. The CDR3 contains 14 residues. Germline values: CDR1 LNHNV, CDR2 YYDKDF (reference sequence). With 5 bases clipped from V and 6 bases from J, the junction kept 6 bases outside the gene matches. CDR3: CATSVWTSGFEQYF. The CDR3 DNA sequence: TGTGCCACCAGCGTTTGGACTAGCGGGTTCGAGCAGTACTTC.

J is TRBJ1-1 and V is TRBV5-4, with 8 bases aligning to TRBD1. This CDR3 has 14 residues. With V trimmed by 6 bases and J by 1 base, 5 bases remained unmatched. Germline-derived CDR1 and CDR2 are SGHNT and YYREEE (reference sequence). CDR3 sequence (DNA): TGTGCCAGCACCCTGACAGGGGAGAACACTGAAGCTTTCTTT. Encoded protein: CASTLTGENTEAFF. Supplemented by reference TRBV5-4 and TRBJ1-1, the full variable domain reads ETGVTQSPTHLIKTRGQQVTLRCSSQSGHNTVSWYQQALGQGPQFIFQYYREEENGRGNFPPRFSGLQFPNYSSELNVNALELDDSALYLCASTLTGENTEAFFGQGTRLTVV.

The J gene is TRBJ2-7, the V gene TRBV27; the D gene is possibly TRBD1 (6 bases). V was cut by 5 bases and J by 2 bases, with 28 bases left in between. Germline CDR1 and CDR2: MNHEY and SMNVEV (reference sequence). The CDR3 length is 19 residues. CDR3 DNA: TGTGCCAGCAGTATCACAGGGAAGGTTAGGGACCTGAGGACCTACGAGCAGTACTTC. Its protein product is CASSITGKVRDLRTYEQYF.

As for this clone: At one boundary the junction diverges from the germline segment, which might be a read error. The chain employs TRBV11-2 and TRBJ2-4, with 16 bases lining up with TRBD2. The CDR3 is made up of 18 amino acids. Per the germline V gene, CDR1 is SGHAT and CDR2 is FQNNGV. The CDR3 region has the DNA TGTGCCAGCAGCTCAGGGACTAGCGGGAGGGTAGCCAAAAACAGTCAGTACTTC. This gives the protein CASSSGTSGRVAKNSQYF.

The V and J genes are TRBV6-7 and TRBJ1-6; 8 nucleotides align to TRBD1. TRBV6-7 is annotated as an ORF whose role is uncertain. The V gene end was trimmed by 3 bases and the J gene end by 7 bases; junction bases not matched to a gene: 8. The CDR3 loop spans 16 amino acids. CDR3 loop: CASSYIPQGANSPLHF. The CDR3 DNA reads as TGTGCCAGCAGTTATATACCTCAGGGGGCGAATTCACCCCTCCACTTT.

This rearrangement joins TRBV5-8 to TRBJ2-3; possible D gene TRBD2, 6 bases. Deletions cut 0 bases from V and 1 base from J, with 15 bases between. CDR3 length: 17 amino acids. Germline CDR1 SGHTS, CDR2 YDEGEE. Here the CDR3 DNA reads TGTGCCAGCAGCTTGGAACCCGCTAGCGTTGGCACAGATACGCAGTATTTT. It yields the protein CASSLEPASVGTDTQYF.

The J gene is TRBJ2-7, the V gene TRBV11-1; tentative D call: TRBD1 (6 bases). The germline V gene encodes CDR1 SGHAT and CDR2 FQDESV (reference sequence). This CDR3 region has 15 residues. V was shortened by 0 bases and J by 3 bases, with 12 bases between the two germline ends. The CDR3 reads CASSLAGGAFYEQYF. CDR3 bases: TGTGCCAGCAGCTTAGCAGGGGGAGCATTCTACGAGCAGTACTTC.

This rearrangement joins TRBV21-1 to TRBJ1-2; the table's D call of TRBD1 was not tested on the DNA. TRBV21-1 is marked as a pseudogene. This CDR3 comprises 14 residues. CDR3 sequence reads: CASIPGFTNYGYTF. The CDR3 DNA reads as TGTGCCAGCATCCCAGGATTTACTAACTATGGCTACACCTTC.

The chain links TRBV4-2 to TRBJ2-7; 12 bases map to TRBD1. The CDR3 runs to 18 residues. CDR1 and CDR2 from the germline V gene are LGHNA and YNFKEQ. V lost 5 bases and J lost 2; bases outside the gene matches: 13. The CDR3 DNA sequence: TGTGCCAGCAGCAAACGAGCTCCGGGACAGGGGGCGGCCTACGAGCAGTACTTC. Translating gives CASSKRAPGQGAAYEQYF.

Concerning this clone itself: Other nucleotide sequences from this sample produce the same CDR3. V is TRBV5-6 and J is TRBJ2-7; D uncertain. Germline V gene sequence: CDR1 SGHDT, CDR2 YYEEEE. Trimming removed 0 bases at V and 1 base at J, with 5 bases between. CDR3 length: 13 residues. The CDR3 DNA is TGTGCCAGCAGCTTGGGGCAGTCCTACGAGCAGTACTTC. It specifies CASSLGQSYEQYF.

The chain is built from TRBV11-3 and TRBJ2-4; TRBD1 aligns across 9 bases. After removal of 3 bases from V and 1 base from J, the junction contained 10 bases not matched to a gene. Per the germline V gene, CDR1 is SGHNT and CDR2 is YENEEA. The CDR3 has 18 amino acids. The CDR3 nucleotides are TGTGCCAGCAGCTTCGGGACAGGGCCTCCTTCGGCCAAAAACATTCAGTACTTC. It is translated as CASSFGTGPPSAKNIQYF. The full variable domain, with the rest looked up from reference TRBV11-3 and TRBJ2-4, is EAGVVQSPRYKIIEKKQPVAFWCNPISGHNTLYWYLQNLGQGPELLIRYENEEAVDDSQLPKDRFSAERLKGVDSTLKIQPAELGDSAVYLCASSFGTGPPSAKNIQYFGAGTRLSVL.

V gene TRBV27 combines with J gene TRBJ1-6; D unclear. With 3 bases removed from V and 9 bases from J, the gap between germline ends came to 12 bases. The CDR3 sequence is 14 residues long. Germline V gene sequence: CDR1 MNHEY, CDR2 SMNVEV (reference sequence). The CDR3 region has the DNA TGTGCCAGCAGTTTCGGGTTTGGGAGTTCACCCCTCCACTTT. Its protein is CASSFGFGSSPLHF.

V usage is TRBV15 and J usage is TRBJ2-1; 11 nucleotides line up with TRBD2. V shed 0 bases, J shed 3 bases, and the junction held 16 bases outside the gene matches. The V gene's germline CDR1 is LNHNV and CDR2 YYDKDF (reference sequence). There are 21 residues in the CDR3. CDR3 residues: CATSRDPPGLAGGLIYNEQFF. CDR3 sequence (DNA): TGTGCCACCAGCAGAGACCCGCCGGGCTTAGCGGGAGGGCTTATCTACAATGAGCAGTTCTTC.

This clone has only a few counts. The CDR3 DNA sequence: TGTGCCAGCAGTTACTCTTGGACAGGGGGTCAGCCCCAGCATTTT. Encoded protein: CASSYSWTGGQPQHF. This chain links TRBV6-5 with TRBJ1-5; 10 positions agree with TRBD1. This CDR3 contains 15 residues. Losses at the gene ends were 0 bases for V and 6 bases for J; bases not matched to a gene: 2. Germline V lookup: CDR1 MNHEY, CDR2 SVGAGI.

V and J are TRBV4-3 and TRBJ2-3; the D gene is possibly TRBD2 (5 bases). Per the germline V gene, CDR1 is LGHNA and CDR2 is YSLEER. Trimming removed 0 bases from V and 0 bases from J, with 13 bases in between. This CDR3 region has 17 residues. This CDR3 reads CASSQEVAFPSTDTQYF. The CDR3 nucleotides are TGCGCCAGCAGCCAAGAGGTAGCGTTCCCTAGCACAGATACGCAGTATTTT.

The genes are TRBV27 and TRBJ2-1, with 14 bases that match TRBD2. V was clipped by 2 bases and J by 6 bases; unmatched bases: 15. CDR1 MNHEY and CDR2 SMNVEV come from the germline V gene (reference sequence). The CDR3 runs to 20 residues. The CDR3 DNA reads TGTGCCAGCAGTTTACGAACTTACACCGGGACTAGCGGGAGCGGCAATGAGCAGTTCTTC. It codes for CASSLRTYTGTSGSGNEQFF.

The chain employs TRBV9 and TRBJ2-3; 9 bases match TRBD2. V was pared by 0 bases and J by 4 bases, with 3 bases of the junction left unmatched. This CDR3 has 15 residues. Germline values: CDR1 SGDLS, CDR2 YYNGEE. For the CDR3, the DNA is TGTGCCAGCAGCGTAGCAGCGGGAGGAGCAGATACGCAGTATTTT. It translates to CASSVAAGGADTQYF. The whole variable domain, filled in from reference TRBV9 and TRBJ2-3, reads DSGVTQTPKHLITATGQRVTLRCSPRSGDLSVYWYQQSLDQGLQFLIQYYNGEERAKGNILERFSAQQFPDLHSELNLSSLELGDSALYFCASSVAAGGADTQYFGPGTRLTVL.

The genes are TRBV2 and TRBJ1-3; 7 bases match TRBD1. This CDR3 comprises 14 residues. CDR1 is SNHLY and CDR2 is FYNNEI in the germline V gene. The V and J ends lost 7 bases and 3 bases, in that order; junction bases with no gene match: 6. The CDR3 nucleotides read TGTGCCAGCAATCAACAGGGGATTGGAAACACCATATATTTT. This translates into CASNQQGIGNTIYF.

CDR3 sequence (DNA): TGCGCCAGCAGCTTGGGGACAGTTAGCAATCAGCCCCAGCATTTT. This sequence encodes CASSLGTVSNQPQHF. The chain links TRBV5-1 to TRBJ1-5; a weak D match, TRBD1 (6 bases). CDR1 and CDR2 from the germline V gene are SGHRS and YFSETQ. V lost 0 bases, J lost 0 bases, and 7 bases lay in between. This CDR3 is 15 amino acids long.

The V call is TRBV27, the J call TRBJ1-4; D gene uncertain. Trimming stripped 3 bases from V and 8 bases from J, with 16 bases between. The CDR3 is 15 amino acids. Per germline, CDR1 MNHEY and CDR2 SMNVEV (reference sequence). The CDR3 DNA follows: TGTGCCAGCAGTTTCGCGGAGGATCTGAAAGAAAAACTGTTTTTT. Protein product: CASSFAEDLKEKLFF.

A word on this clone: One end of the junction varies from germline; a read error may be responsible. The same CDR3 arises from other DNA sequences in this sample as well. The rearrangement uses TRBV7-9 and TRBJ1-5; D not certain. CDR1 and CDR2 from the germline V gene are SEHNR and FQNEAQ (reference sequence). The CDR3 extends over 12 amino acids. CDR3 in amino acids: CASRSGNQPQHF. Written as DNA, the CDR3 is TGCGCCAGCAGATCAGGCAATCAGCCCCAGCATTTT.

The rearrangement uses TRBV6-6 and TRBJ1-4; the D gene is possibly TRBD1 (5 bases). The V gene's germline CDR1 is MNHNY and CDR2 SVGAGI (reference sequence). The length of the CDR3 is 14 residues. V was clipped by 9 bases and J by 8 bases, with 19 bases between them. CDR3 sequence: CASRTGEVLEKLFF. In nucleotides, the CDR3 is TGTGCCAGTCGCACGGGGGAAGTGTTAGAAAAACTGTTTTTT.

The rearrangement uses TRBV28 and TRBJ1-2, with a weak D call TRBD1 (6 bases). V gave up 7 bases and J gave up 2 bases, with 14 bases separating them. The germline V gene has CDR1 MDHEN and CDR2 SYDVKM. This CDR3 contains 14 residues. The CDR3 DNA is TGTGCCAGCACGCCACAGGGAAACAACTATGGCTACACCTTC. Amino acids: CASTPQGNNYGYTF.

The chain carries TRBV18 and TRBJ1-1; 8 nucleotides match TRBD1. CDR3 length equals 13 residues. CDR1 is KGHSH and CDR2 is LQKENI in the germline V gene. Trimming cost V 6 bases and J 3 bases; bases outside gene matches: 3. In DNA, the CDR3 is TGTGCCAGCTCTCAGGGGGCGGACACTGAAGCTTTCTTT. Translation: CASSQGADTEAFF.

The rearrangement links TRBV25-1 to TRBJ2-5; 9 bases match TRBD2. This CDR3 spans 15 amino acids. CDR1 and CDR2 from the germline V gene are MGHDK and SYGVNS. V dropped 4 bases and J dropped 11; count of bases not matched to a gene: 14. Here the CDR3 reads CASSARMLAGWEQYF. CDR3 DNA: TGTGCCAGCAGTGCTCGTATGCTAGCGGGATGGGAGCAGTACTTC.